This T cell receptor beta chain was profiled in a study of human T cells and chemical hapten exposure. Stated time point: patch test 1, 2 weeks after DPC sensitization. Described treatment: therapeutic diphenylcyclopropenone sensitization with weekly scalp DPC. With respect to this clonotype: Its antigen is unidentified.

TCRdb passed the RACE reads through MiXCR, listing each CDR3 protein once. The data hold some 350,000 distinct CDR3 sequences, with approximately 6.9% observed a single time. Study outcomes and limitations: In the PT1 data, expanded TCR counts showed a positive correlation with patch test score.

Trimming took 3 bases from V and 4 from J, leaving 21 bases between them. The germline V gene encodes CDR1 SGHRS and CDR2 YFSETQ. The CDR3 loop spans 17 amino acids. The chain uses TRBV5-1 and TRBJ2-3; weak D call: TRBD2 (8 bases). This sequence originates from a young woman with alopecia areata. Some clones in this sample may be carry-over from other donors' samples. Material: whole blood, obtained in connection with sensitization to the hapten diphenylcyclopropenone (DPC). Here the CDR3 reads CASSYPGGSGGADTQYF. The DNA for the CDR3 is TGCGCCAGCAGCTATCCAGGGGGAAGCGGGGGTGCAGATACGCAGTATTTT.